This T cell receptor beta chain was sequenced in a study of graft-versus-host responses after intestinal transplantation. The CDR3 sequence is 15 residues long. The V segment lost 4 bases and the J segment 8 bases; nucleotides outside the gene matches: 13. Germline V gives CDR1 SGDLS, CDR2 YYNGEE. Study-level results: When patients had graft-donor T cell macrochimerism, their allografts held high graft-versus-host to host-versus-graft clonal ratios.

The table lists this clone with a count of one. The antigen is unknown. Measured with immunoSEQ multiplex PCR; TCRdb has only the in-frame clones, and not every one. The repertoire has some 110,000 clones, over 75% of them found once; the top ten carry over 0.8%. This receptor was identified in a human donor who received an intestinal transplant. The rearrangement joins TRBV9 to TRBJ1-2; 8 bases match TRBD1. The sample was unstimulated CD4+ T cells sorted from spleen or lymph node cells, taken before intestinal transplant. CDR3 sequence reads: CASSLNPGQVGGYTF. Written as DNA, the CDR3 is TGTGCCAGCAGCTTGAACCCGGGACAGGTAGGAGGCTACACCTTC. The full variable domain, completed using reference TRBV9 and TRBJ1-2, is DSGVTQTPKHLITATGQRVTLRCSPRSGDLSVYWYQQSLDQGLQFLIQYYNGEERAKGNILERFSAQQFPDLHSELNLSSLELGDSALYFCASSLNPGQVGGYTFGSGTRLTVV.